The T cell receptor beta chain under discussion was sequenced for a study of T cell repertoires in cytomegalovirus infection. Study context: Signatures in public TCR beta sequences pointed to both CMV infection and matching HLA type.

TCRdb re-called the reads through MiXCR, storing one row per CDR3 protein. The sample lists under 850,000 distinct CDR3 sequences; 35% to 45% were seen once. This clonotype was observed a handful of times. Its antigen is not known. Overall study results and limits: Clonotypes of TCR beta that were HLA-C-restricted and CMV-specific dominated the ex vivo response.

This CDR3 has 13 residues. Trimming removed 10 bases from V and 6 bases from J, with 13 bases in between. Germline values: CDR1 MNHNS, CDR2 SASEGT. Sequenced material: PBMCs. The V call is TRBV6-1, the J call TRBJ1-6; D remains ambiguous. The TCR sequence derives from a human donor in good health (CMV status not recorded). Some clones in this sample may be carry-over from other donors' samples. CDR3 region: CATRHEANSPLHF. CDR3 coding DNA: TGTGCCACCCGGCATGAGGCTAATTCACCCCTCCACTTT.